These 11 T cell receptor beta chains were sequenced from one sample in a study of blood T cell repertoires in COVID-19. Only in-frame clones appear in the TCRdb table, and some are missing; sequencing was by immunoSEQ multiplex PCR. The repertoire holds 250,000 to 400,000 clones, with about nine tenths as singletons. Sequenced sample: peripheral blood. The receptors were gathered from a woman aged 25 to 39 with COVID-19, enrolled during active disease.

The chain joins TRBV19 to TRBJ2-2, with 9 nucleotides matching TRBD1. V gave up 2 bases and J gave up 2 bases; unmatched junction bases: 9. The CDR3 has 18 residues. The germline gives CDR1 LNHDA, CDR2 SQIVND (reference sequence). The CDR3 reads CASSIRGTGLGNTGELFF. The CDR3 DNA reads as TGTGCCAGTAGTATAAGGGGGACAGGGCTCGGCAACACCGGGGAGCTGTTTTTT.

The V gene is TRBV19, the J gene TRBJ1-2, with D perhaps matching TRBD1 (6 bases). Trimming cost V 9 bases and J 2 bases, with 13 bases left between them. Per germline, CDR1 LNHDA and CDR2 SQIVND (reference sequence). The CDR3 is made up of 13 amino acids. CDR3 amino acids: CASRTDPNYGYTF. In nucleotides, the CDR3 is TGTGCCAGCCGGACAGATCCCAACTATGGCTACACCTTC.

A few counts support this clone. V usage is TRBV10-3 and J usage is TRBJ1-1; possible D gene TRBD1, 6 bases. In germline, CDR1 is ENHRY, CDR2 SYGVKD. V lost 0 bases to trimming and J lost 6 bases, with 17 bases between them. This CDR3 is 16 amino acids long. CDR3 residues: CAISESIGRGRAEAFF. The CDR3 region has the DNA TGTGCCATCAGTGAGTCGATTGGCAGGGGTAGAGCTGAAGCTTTCTTT.

The chain recombines TRBV5-4 with TRBJ2-5; 7 bases are shared with TRBD1. The CDR3 length is 14 residues. V lost 0 bases, J lost 5 bases, and 4 bases stayed unmatched. In germline, CDR1 is SGHNT, CDR2 YYREEE (reference sequence). The CDR3 region has the DNA TGTGCCAGCAGCTTGGAGACAGGGCCCGAGACCCAGTACTTC. Translated, it gives CASSLETGPETQYF. Variable domain in full (rest from reference TRBV5-4 and TRBJ2-5): ETGVTQSPTHLIKTRGQQVTLRCSSQSGHNTVSWYQQALGQGPQFIFQYYREEENGRGNFPPRFSGLQFPNYSSELNVNALELDDSALYLCASSLETGPETQYFGPGTRLLVL.

The chain carries TRBV11-2 and TRBJ1-2, with D perhaps TRBD1 (6 bases). V was cut by 3 bases and J by 7 bases, with 12 bases left in between. This CDR3 is built from 13 residues. The germline CDR1 and CDR2 sequences are SGHAT and FQNNGV. The CDR3 DNA reads TGTGCCAGCAGCTTCCCAGGGGCGGTTGGCTACACCTTC. Its translation: CASSFPGAVGYTF. Using reference TRBV11-2 and TRBJ1-2 for the parts outside the CDR3, the full variable domain is EAGVAQSPRYKIIEKRQSVAFWCNPISGHATLYWYQQILGQGPKLLIQFQNNGVVDDSQLPKDRFSAERLKGVDSTLKIQPAKLEDSAVYLCASSFPGAVGYTFGSGTRLTVV.

V usage is TRBV2 and J usage is TRBJ2-5; D possibly corresponds to TRBD2 (5 bases). The length of the CDR3 is 13 residues. Germline-derived CDR1 and CDR2 are SNHLY and FYNNEI. V was cut by 10 bases and J by 5 bases, with 17 bases left in between. As DNA, the CDR3 is TGTGCCACCACTAGGAGGAAAGGGGAGACCCAGTACTTC. It codes for CATTRRKGETQYF.

This clone was seen only once. The chain links TRBV28 to TRBJ2-5, with D perhaps matching TRBD1 (7 bases). The V end was cut by 8 bases, the J end by 5 bases, with 15 bases between. The CDR3 has 13 amino acids. Germline V gives CDR1 MDHEN, CDR2 SYDVKM. The CDR3 bases are TGTGCCAGCGCACCAGGGGGGACGGAGACCCAGTACTTC. Translating gives CASAPGGTETQYF.

This clone turned up a few times. This rearrangement joins TRBV2 to TRBJ1-6; 7 positions match TRBD1. Germline V gene lookup returns CDR1 SNHLY and CDR2 FYNNEI. V gave up 8 bases and J gave up 2 bases; unmatched junction bases: 9. The length of the CDR3 is 16 residues. CDR3 DNA: TGTGCCAGCGCAAAGGACAGGTCCACCTATAATTCACCCCTCCACTTT. Its protein is CASAKDRSTYNSPLHF.

The gene calls are TRBV5-8 and TRBJ1-1; 8 bases line up with TRBD1. CDR1 is SGHTS and CDR2 is YDEGEE in the germline V gene. J was trimmed by 0 bases and V by 6 bases; bases with no gene match: 7. The CDR3 totals 15 residues. CDR3 in amino acids: CASKGQGAMNTEAFF. The CDR3 coding sequence is TGTGCCAGCAAAGGACAGGGCGCTATGAACACTGAAGCTTTCTTT. Full variable domain (outside the CDR3, taken from reference TRBV5-8 and TRBJ1-1): EAGVTQSPTHLIKTRGQQATLRCSPISGHTSVYWYQQALGLGLQFLLWYDEGEERNRGNFPPRFSGRQFPNYSSELNVNALELEDSALYLCASKGQGAMNTEAFFGQGTRLTVV.

This rearrangement joins TRBV3-1 (or the pseudogene TRBV3-2) to TRBJ2-1; the match to TRBD2 covers 12 bases. This CDR3 region has 16 residues. Germline lookup yields CDR1 LGHDT and CDR2 YNNKEL (reference sequence). V trimming: 5 bases; J trimming: 7 bases; junction bases outside the gene matches: 9. CDR3 sequence reads: CASSYPSGGAQNEQFF. The CDR3 DNA sequence: TGTGCCAGCAGCTACCCTAGCGGGGGGGCCCAGAATGAGCAGTTCTTC.

The chain uses TRBV3-1 (or the pseudogene TRBV3-2) and TRBJ1-6; possible D gene TRBD1, 5 bases. From germline, CDR1 is LGHDT and CDR2 YNNKEL (reference sequence). This CDR3 has 14 residues. V was trimmed by 7 bases and J by 8 bases, leaving 15 bases between them. CDR3 sequence reads: CASTPRGRDSPLHF. In DNA form, the CDR3 reads TGTGCCAGCACCCCTCGGGGGAGGGATTCACCCCTCCACTTT.